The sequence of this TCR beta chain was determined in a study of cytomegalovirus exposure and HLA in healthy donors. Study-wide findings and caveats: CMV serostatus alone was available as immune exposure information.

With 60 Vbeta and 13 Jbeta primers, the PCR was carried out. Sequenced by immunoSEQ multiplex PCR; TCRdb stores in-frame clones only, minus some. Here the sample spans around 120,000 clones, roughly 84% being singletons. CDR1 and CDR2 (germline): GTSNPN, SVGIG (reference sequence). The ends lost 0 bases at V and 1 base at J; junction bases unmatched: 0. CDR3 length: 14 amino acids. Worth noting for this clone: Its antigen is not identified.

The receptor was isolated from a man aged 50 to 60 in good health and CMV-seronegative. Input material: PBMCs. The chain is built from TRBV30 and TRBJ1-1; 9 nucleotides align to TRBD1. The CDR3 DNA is TGTGCCTGGAGTGTGGGACAGGGGAACACTGAAGCTTTCTTT. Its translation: CAWSVGQGNTEAFF.